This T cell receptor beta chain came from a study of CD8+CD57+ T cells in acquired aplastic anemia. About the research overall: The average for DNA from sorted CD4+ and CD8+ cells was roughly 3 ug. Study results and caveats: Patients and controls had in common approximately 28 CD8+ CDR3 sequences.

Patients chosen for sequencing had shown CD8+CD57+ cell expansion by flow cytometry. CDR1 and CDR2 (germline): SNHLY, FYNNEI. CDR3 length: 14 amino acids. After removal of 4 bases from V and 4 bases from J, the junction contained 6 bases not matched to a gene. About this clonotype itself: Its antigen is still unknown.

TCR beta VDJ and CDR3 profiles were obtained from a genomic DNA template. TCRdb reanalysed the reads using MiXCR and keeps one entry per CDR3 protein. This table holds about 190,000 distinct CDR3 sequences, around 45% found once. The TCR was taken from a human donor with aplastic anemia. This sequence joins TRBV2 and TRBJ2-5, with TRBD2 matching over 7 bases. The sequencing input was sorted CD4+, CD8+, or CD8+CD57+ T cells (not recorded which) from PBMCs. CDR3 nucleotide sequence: TGTGCCAGCAGTGTGAGTACGGGAGGAGAGACCCAGTACTTC. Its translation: CASSVSTGGETQYF.